A selection of T cell receptor beta chains follows, all from one sample in a study of blood T cell repertoires in COVID-19. Clones were sequenced by immunoSEQ multiplex PCR, and TCRdb holds only the in-frame ones, with some missing. The table lists tens of thousands of clones, 75% to 95% of them singletons. The specimen was peripheral blood. The receptors were sampled from a human donor with active COVID-19. The donor label of this sample is uncertain. The CDR3 runs from the conserved cysteine through the conserved F or W. The D gene is left open where the match is weak. Rows give clone size only sometimes, using once, few, many, or a class for an expanded clone.

D gene	V gene	clone size	J gene	CDR3 protein	CDR3 DNA
-	TRBV5-8	few	TRBJ1-5	CASSPFQGSNQPQHF	TGTGCCAGCAGCCCATTTCAGGGGAGTAATCAGCCCCAGCATTTT
-	TRBV28	-	TRBJ2-1	CASTHFGDQAYNEQFF	TGTGCCAGCACCCATTTCGGGGATCAGGCCTACAATGAGCAGTTCTTC
-	TRBV24-1	once	TRBJ2-2	CATSDFRDTGELFF	TGTGCCACCAGTGATTTCAGGGACACCGGGGAGCTGTTTTTT
-	TRBV18	-	TRBJ2-5	CASSPPAEETQYF	TGTGCCAGCTCACCACCAGCCGAAGAGACCCAGTACTTC
-	TRBV29-1	-	TRBJ2-6	CSVAYSGANVLTF	TGCAGCGTTGCCTACTCTGGGGCCAACGTCCTGACTTTC
-	TRBV9	-	TRBJ1-5	CASSVGSSGNQPQHF	TGTGCCAGCAGCGTAGGTTCTAGCGGCAATCAGCCCCAGCATTTT
-	TRBV28	-	TRBJ1-5	CASSSPLTGPNQPQHF	TGTGCCAGCAGTTCCCCCCTTACTGGTCCTAATCAGCCCCAGCATTTT
-	TRBV9	-	TRBJ1-6	CASSADTNSPLHF	TGTGCCAGCAGCGCGGACACCAATTCACCCCTCCACTTT
TRBD2	TRBV15	once	TRBJ2-7	CATSRDLLADYEQYF	TGTGCCACCAGCAGAGATCTCCTAGCGGACTACGAGCAGTACTTC
-	TRBV7-2	-	TRBJ2-2	CASSLGQPELFF	TGTGCCAGCAGCTTAGGACAGCCGGAGCTGTTTTTT
TRBD1	TRBV4-1	-	TRBJ2-6	CASSLGQGASGANVLTF	TGCGCCAGCAGCCTGGGACAGGGGGCCTCTGGGGCCAACGTCCTGACTTTC
-	TRBV7-9	-	TRBJ1-2	CASSLAVRTSDGYTF	TGTGCCAGCAGCTTAGCGGTTAGGACATCGGATGGCTACACCTTC
-	TRBV24-1	-	TRBJ1-2	CATSDAGRLNYGYTF	TGTGCCACCAGTGATGCAGGGCGCCTAAACTATGGCTACACCTTC
-	TRBV6-5	-	TRBJ1-2	CASSVGTSYYGYTF	TGTGCCAGCAGCGTAGGGACATCCTACTATGGCTACACCTTC
-	TRBV28	-	TRBJ2-7	CASTTPGAGTYEQYF	TGTGCCAGCACCACCCCTGGGGCGGGAACCTACGAGCAGTACTTC
-	TRBV11-2	-	TRBJ2-7	CASSLDPVGVCEQYF	TGTGCCAGCAGCTTAGATCCGGTTGGAGTCTGCGAGCAGTACTTC
TRBD1	TRBV28	-	TRBJ1-1	CASSLGQGNTEAFF	TGTGCCAGCAGCCTAGGACAGGGGAACACTGAAGCTTTCTTT
TRBD2	TRBV13	-	TRBJ2-3	CASSLRGLAGGSTDTQYF	TGTGCCAGCAGCTTACGAGGACTAGCGGGAGGGAGCACAGATACGCAGTATTTT
TRBD1	TRBV12-5	-	TRBJ1-5	CASAPGTGPSNQPQHF	TGTGCTAGTGCCCCCGGGACAGGGCCTTCGAATCAGCCCCAGCATTTT
-	TRBV7-2	-	TRBJ1-1	CASSPRQENTEAFF	TGTGCCAGCAGCCCCAGACAGGAAAACACTGAAGCTTTCTTT
TRBD1	TRBV10-3	-	TRBJ1-4	CAISGGQGGINEKLFF	TGTGCCATCAGTGGTGGACAGGGAGGGATTAATGAAAAACTGTTTTTT
TRBD2	TRBV2	-	TRBJ2-5	CASKEAGAQETQYF	TGTGCCAGCAAGGAGGCGGGAGCGCAAGAGACCCAGTACTTC
-	TRBV28	-	TRBJ2-2	CASRFDGSNTGELFF	TGTGCCAGCAGGTTTGACGGGTCAAACACCGGGGAGCTGTTTTTT
-	TRBV2	-	TRBJ2-1	CASRGGNEQFF	TGTGCCAGCAGGGGAGGTAATGAGCAGTTCTTC
-	TRBV4-2	-	TRBJ2-1	CASSQEKTLGHEQFF	TGTGCCAGCAGCCAAGAAAAGACCCTGGGGCATGAGCAGTTCTTC
TRBD1	TRBV4-1	-	TRBJ1-6	CASSQEGQGAYSPLHF	TGCGCCAGCAGCCAAGAAGGACAGGGGGCGTATTCACCCCTCCACTTT
TRBD2	TRBV12-3/TRBV12-4	-	TRBJ2-1	CASSPSGRAGFF	TGTGCCAGCAGTCCCAGCGGGAGGGCTGGGTTCTTC
-	TRBV6-2/TRBV6-3	-	TRBJ2-7	CASSLPGAGASEQYF	TGTGCCAGCAGCCTTCCAGGGGCGGGAGCTTCCGAGCAGTACTTC
-	TRBV4-3	-	TRBJ1-6	CASSQDLGQLGTYNSPLHF	TGCGCCAGCAGCCAAGATCTGGGGCAGTTGGGGACCTATAATTCACCCCTCCACTTT
TRBD2	TRBV6-5	-	TRBJ2-3	CASSYFGRGADTQYF	TGTGCCAGCAGTTACTTCGGGAGGGGGGCAGATACGCAGTATTTT
-	TRBV15	-	TRBJ2-7	CATSRVASAEQYF	TGTGCCACCAGCAGAGTAGCGTCAGCCGAGCAGTACTTC
TRBD2	TRBV2	-	TRBJ2-1	CASSEESPGLAVDEQFF	TGTGCCAGCAGTGAAGAAAGCCCCGGACTAGCGGTGGATGAGCAGTTCTTC
TRBD1	TRBV28	-	TRBJ2-2	CASSSGQGATGELFF	TGTGCCAGCAGTTCTGGACAGGGGGCCACCGGGGAGCTGTTTTTT
-	TRBV7-9	-	TRBJ2-3	CASSLEGSTDTQYF	TGTGCCAGCAGCTTAGAGGGGTCCACAGATACGCAGTATTTT
TRBD1	TRBV7-9	-	TRBJ1-5	CASSDRVNQPQHF	TGTGCCAGTTCGGACAGGGTCAATCAGCCCCAGCATTTT
-	TRBV28	few	TRBJ1-1	CASSLGRRYTEAFF	TGTGCCAGCAGTTTGGGTCGCAGGTACACTGAAGCTTTCTTT
-	TRBV28	-	TRBJ2-5	CASSSTSAYQETQYF	TGTGCCAGCAGTTCCACGTCTGCGTACCAAGAGACCCAGTACTTC
TRBD2	TRBV7-6	-	TRBJ2-7	CASSPESGSNYEQYF	TGTGCCAGCAGCCCCGAAAGCGGGAGTAACTACGAGCAGTACTTC
TRBD1	TRBV11-3	-	TRBJ2-2	CASSRAPGQGITGELFF	TGTGCCAGCAGCCGAGCCCCGGGACAGGGTATCACCGGGGAGCTGTTTTTT
TRBD1	TRBV7-9	-	TRBJ2-3	CASSLGTGGADTQYF	TGTGCCAGCAGCCTAGGGACAGGGGGCGCAGATACGCAGTATTTT
-	TRBV4-1	once	TRBJ1-1	CASSRAGGGHTEAFF	TGCGCCAGCAGCCGAGCGGGGGGCGGGCACACTGAAGCTTTCTTT
TRBD1	TRBV10-1	-	TRBJ1-1	CASRAGGQDTEAFF	TGCGCCAGCAGGGCAGGGGGACAGGACACTGAAGCTTTCTTT
TRBD2	TRBV9	once	TRBJ2-7	CASSVGTSGRASSYEQYF	TGTGCCAGCAGCGTGGGGACTAGCGGGAGGGCCAGCTCCTACGAGCAGTACTTC
TRBD2	TRBV11-2	-	TRBJ2-5	CASSFGTSAAETQYF	TGTGCCAGCAGCTTCGGGACTAGCGCCGCGGAGACCCAGTACTTC
TRBD2	TRBV7-8	once	TRBJ2-3	CASTLSTSGMTDTQYF	TGTGCCAGCACCCTGAGCACTAGCGGGATGACAGATACGCAGTATTTT